This T cell receptor (beta chain) came from a study of molecular identifiers for immune sequencing clone quantification. TCRdb recomputed calls from the PCR reads with MiXCR, one row per CDR3 protein. The repertoire holds over 550,000 distinct CDR3 sequences, 25% seen once, with 0.7% to 0.95% in the top ten. The germline gives CDR1 MNHNY, CDR2 SVGAGI (reference sequence). The CDR3 is 18 residues long. The V end lost 1 base, the J end lost 8 bases, and 24 bases lay between the germline ends. This sequence joins TRBV6-6 and TRBJ2-1; D ambiguous. Input material: naive CD8+ T cells from blood, with Jurkat cell RNA spiked in. Subset reported: FACS-sorted CD8+CD4-CCR7+CD45RA+ naive T cells. This receptor was obtained from a human donor in good health. Some libraries in this study had Jurkat cell RNA spiked in. CDR3 nucleotide sequence: TGTGCCAGCAGTTACTACGGACCAGCCTCGGGTTACGGCGATGAGCAGTTCTTC. This gives the protein CASSYYGPASGYGDEQFF.